These 8 T cell receptor beta chains were sequenced from one sample in a study of blood T cell repertoires in COVID-19. Profiling relied on immunoSEQ multiplex PCR, and the TCRdb table lists in-frame clones only, not all of them. The sample records roughly 230,000 clones, roughly 89% being singletons. Material: peripheral blood. The receptors were gathered from a woman aged 40 to 50 who had recovered from COVID-19.

The chain is built from TRBV5-4 and TRBJ2-3, with 11 bases that match TRBD2. Germline lookup yields CDR1 SGHNT and CDR2 YYREEE (reference sequence). The CDR3 totals 15 residues. Trimming took 8 bases from V and 2 from J; bases not matched to a gene: 7. CDR3 in DNA: TGTGCCAGTACTTATAGCGGGGGGGACACAGATACGCAGTATTTT. It is translated as CASTYSGGDTDTQYF.

V and J are TRBV6-4 and TRBJ2-1; maybe TRBD2 (5 bases). CDR3 size: 13 residues. V shed 6 bases and J shed 5 bases, with 11 bases lying between them. The germline V gene has CDR1 MRHNA and CDR2 SNTAGT. The CDR3 sequence: CASSPTGNNEQFF. CDR3 nucleotide sequence: TGTGCCAGCAGCCCCACCGGGAACAATGAGCAGTTCTTC.

This chain joins TRBV5-6 and TRBJ1-4, with unresolved D. The CDR3 covers 14 residues. Germline CDR1 reads SGHDT; CDR2 reads YYEEEE. V dropped 5 bases and J dropped 7 bases, with 15 bases sitting between them. The CDR3: CASRDGRFGEKLFF. The CDR3 coding sequence is TGTGCCAGCAGGGATGGGAGGTTCGGTGAAAAACTGTTTTTT.

The rearrangement links TRBV5-1 to TRBJ1-1, with 7 bases matching TRBD1. CDR3 length: 14 residues. The germline gives CDR1 SGHRS, CDR2 YFSETQ. J gave up 2 bases and V 3 bases, and 4 bases lay outside the gene matches. The DNA for the CDR3 is TGCGCCAGCAGCTCACGACAGGGAAACACTGAAGCTTTCTTT. Translated: CASSSRQGNTEAFF.

The V gene is TRBV5-6, the J gene TRBJ2-2, with 7 bases that match TRBD1. The CDR3 has 15 residues. The germline V gene encodes CDR1 SGHDT and CDR2 YYEEEE. After removal of 2 bases from V and 4 bases from J, the junction contained 5 bases not matched to a gene. CDR3 in DNA: TGTGCCAGCAGCTTTTGGGCAGGGGGCACCGGGGAGCTGTTTTTT. Translated, it gives CASSFWAGGTGELFF.

The V gene is TRBV2, the J gene TRBJ2-3, with 9 bases lining up with TRBD1. The CDR3 consists of 15 residues. The junction had 7 bases not matched to a gene; V was cut back by 5 bases and J by 4 bases. CDR1 and CDR2 from the germline V gene are SNHLY and FYNNEI. CDR3 amino acids: CASSSGQGQADTQYF. DNA of the CDR3: TGTGCCAGCAGTTCTGGACAGGGGCAGGCAGATACGCAGTATTTT.

V and J are TRBV13 and TRBJ1-1, with D possibly TRBD1 on 6 matching bases. CDR1 PRHDT and CDR2 FYEKMQ come from the germline V gene (reference sequence). The CDR3 consists of 12 residues. Trimming took 5 bases from V and 8 from J, leaving 12 bases between them. The CDR3 coding sequence is TGTGCCAGCAGCCAAGGACAGAGCGAAGCTTTCTTT. Translation: CASSQGQSEAFF.

The chain couples TRBV7-6 to TRBJ2-3; 10 nucleotides match TRBD2. The germline gives CDR1 SGHVS, CDR2 FNYEAQ. Trimming cost V 2 bases and J 4 bases; bases outside gene matches: 6. The CDR3 is made up of 16 amino acids. CDR3 DNA sequence: TGTGCCAGCAGCTTATCCAGCGGGAGGGCCCCAGATACGCAGTATTTT. It yields the protein CASSLSSGRAPDTQYF.